This T cell receptor beta chain came from a study of fetal regulatory T cell absence and autoimmunity. The CDR3 has 13 residues. CDR1 is MRHNA, CDR2 SNTAGT, per germline. Trimming removed 0 bases from V and 8 bases from J, with 10 bases in between. Whole-study findings and limits: Broadly similar TRB gene family usage was seen in pancreas and cord blood. Some top pancreas TCR clones were over 95-fold enriched versus cord blood.

This clone has just one count. Its target is unknown. TCRdb keeps only in-frame clones here, not all; method: immunoSEQ multiplex PCR. The data show approximately 46,000 clones, with 70% to 85% seen just once and approximately 0.37% held by the top ten. This rearrangement joins TRBV6-4 to TRBJ1-2; no firm D call. The TCR was taken from a newborn boy with IPEX syndrome. Sequencing was carried out using cord blood. This CDR3 reads CASSDSPGWGYTF. The DNA of the CDR3 is TGTGCCAGCAGTGACTCGCCGGGTTGGGGCTACACCTTC.